Described below is a single T cell receptor (beta chain) sequence and its context. Its cognate antigen is unknown. This CDR3 has 15 amino acids. V was shortened by 0 bases and J by 6 bases, with 15 bases between the two germline ends. The germline gives CDR1 LGHNA, CDR2 YNFKEQ. These data originate in a study of cytomegalovirus exposure and HLA in healthy donors. Across the study: The study's early data release held 75 million to 95 million unique TCRs from HLA-typed donors.

General study results and limits: Most of the CMV-associated TCR beta chains (in a later analysis) appeared to be HLA-restricted. It was in a later analysis that TCR association rates were seen to vary by HLA locus, highest for DRB1 and lowest for HLA-C. A later analysis found common viral pathogens apparently linked to several of the most significant clusters.

60 Vbeta and 13 Jbeta primers were used in PCR. Assay used: immunoSEQ multiplex PCR; TCRdb lists only in-frame clones, some missing. This sample has 95,000 to 150,000 clones; around 70% occur once, and the top ten carry around 4.2%. The chain carries TRBV4-2 and TRBJ2-7, with D unresolved. The receptor comes from a middle-aged woman in good health and CMV-seronegative. Sequencing was done on a sample of PBMCs. The CDR3 reads CASSQDLLPWPEQYF. CDR3 nucleotide sequence: TGTGCCAGCAGCCAAGATCTTCTTCCGTGGCCCGAGCAGTACTTC.